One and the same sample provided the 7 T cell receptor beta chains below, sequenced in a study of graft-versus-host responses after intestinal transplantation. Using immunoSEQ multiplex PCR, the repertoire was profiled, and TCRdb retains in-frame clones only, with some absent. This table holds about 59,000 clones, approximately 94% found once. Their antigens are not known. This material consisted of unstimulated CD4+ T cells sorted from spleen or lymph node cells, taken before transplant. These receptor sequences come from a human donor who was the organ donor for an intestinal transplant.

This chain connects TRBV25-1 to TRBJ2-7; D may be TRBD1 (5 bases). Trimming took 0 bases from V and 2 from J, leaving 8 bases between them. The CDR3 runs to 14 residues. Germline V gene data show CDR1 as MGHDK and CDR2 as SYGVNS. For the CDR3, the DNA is TGTGCCAGCAGTGAATATCCAGGGACCTACGAGCAGTACTTC. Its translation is CASSEYPGTYEQYF.

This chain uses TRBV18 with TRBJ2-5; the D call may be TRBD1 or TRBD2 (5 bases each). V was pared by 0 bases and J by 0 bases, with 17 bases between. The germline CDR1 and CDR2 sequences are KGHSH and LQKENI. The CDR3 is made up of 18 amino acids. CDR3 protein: CASSPPGSRDGYQETQYF. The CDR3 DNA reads TGTGCCAGCTCACCACCGGGTTCACGGGACGGCTACCAAGAGACCCAGTACTTC.

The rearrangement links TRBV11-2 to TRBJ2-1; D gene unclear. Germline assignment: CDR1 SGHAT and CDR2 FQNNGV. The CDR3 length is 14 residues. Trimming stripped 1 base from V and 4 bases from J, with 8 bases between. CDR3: CASSLGRPYNEQFF. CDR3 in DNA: TGTGCCAGCAGCTTAGGGAGACCGTACAATGAGCAGTTCTTC.

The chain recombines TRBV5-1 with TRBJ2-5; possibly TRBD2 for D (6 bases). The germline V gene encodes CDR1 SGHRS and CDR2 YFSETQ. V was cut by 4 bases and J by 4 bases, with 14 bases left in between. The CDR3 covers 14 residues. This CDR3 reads CASSLDGGLETQYF. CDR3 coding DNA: TGCGCCAGCAGCCTTGACGGAGGGTTAGAGACCCAGTACTTC.

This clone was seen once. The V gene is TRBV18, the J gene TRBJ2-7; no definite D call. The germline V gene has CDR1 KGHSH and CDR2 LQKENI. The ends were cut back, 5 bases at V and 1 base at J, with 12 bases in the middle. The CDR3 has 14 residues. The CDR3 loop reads CASSASQASYEQYF. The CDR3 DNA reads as TGTGCCAGCTCAGCCTCTCAGGCTTCCTACGAGCAGTACTTC.

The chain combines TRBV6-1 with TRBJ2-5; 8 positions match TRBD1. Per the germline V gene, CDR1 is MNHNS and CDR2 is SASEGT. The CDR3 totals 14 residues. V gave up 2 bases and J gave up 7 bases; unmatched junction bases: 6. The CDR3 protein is CASSEFGGTGTQYF. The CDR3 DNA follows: TGTGCCAGCAGTGAATTTGGGGGGACAGGGACCCAGTACTTC.

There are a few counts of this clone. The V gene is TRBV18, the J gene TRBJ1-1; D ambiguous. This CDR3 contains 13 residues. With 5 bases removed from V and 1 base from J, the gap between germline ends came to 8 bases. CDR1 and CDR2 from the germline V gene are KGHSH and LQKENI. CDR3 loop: CASSTTSNTEAFF. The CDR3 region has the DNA TGTGCCAGCTCAACCACATCGAACACTGAAGCTTTCTTT.